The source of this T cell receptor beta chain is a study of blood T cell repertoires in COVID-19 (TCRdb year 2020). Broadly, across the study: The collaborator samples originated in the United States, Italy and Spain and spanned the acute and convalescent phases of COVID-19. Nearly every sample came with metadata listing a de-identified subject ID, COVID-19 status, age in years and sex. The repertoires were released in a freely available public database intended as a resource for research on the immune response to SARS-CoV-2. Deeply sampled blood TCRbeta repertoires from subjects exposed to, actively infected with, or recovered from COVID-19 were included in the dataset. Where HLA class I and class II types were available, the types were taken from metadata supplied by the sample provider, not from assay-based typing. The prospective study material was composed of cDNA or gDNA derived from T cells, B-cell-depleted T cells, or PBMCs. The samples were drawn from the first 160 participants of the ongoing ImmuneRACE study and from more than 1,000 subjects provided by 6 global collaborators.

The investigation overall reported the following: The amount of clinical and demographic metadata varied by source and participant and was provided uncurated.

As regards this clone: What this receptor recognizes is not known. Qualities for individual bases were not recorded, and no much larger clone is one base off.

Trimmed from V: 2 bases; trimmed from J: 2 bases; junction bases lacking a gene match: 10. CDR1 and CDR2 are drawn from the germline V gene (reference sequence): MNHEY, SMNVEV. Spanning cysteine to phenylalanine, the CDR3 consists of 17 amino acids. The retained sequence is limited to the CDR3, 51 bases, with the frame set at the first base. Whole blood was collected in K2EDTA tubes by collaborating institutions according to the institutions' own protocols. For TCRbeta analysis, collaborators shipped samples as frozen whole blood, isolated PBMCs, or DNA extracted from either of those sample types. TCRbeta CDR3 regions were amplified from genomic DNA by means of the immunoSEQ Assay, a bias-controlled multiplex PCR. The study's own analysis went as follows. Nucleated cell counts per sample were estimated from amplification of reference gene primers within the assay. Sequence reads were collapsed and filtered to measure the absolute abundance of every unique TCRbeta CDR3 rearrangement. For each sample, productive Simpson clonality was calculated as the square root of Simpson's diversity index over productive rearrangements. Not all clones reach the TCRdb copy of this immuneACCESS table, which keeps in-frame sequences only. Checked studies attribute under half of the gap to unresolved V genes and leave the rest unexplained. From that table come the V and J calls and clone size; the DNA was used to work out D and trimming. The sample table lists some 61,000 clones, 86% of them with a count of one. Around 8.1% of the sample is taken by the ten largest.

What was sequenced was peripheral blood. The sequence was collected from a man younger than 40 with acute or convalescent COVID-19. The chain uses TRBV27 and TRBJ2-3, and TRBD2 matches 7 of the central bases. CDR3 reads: CASSLTALAKVTDTQYF. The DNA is TGTGCCAGCAGTTTAACGGCACTAGCGAAAGTCACAGATACGCAGTATTTT.